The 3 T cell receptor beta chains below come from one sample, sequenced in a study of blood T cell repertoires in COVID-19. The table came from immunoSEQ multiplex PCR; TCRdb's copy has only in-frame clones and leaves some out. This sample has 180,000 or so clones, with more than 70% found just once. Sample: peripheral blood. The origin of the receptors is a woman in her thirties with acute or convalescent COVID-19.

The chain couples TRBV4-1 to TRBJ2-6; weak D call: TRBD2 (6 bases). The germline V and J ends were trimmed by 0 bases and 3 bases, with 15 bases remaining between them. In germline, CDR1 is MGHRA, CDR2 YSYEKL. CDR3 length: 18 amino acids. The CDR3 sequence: CASSQESGVGYGANVLTF. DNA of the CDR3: TGCGCCAGCAGCCAAGAGTCGGGAGTGGGATATGGGGCCAACGTCCTGACTTTC.

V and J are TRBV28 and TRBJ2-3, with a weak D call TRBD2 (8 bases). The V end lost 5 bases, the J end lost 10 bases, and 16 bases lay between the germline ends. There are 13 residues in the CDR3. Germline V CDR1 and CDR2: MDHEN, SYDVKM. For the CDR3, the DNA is TGTGCCAGCAGTAGACGGGGGGGGACAGCGCAGTATTTT. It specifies CASSRRGGTAQYF.

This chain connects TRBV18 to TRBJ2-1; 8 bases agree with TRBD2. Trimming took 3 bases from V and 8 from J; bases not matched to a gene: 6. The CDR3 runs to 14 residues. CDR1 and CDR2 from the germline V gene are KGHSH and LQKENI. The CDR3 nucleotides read TGTGCCAGCTCACCGGCGGGAGGAGTCGATGAGCAGTTCTTC. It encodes CASSPAGGVDEQFF.